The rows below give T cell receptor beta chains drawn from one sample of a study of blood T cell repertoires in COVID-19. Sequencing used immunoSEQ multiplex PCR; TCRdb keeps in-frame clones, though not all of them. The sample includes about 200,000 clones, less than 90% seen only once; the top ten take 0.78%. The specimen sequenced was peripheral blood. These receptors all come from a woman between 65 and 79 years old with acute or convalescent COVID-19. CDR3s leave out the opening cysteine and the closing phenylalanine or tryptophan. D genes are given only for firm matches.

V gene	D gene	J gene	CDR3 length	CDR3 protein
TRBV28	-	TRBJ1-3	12	ASSLRGSGNTIY
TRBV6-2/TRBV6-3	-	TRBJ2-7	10	ASSPSGAEQY
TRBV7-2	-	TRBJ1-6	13	ASSLRQAPNSPLH
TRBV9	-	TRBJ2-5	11	ASSLSGQETQY
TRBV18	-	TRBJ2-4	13	ASSQQGGTNGIQY
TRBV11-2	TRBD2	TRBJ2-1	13	ASSLDGGGYNEQF
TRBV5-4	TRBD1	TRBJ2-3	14	ASSSRDRGGTDTQY
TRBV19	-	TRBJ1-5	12	ASSIVWANQPQH
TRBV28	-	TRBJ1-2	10	ASHRVGNGYT
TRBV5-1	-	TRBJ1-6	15	ASSLEVASSYNSPLH
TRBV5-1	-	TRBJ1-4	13	ASSLAPGLGEKLF
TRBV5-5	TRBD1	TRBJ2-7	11	ASRDRVRYEQY
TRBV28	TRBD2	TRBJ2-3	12	AADPAGGRDTQY
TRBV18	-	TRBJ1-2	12	ASSMRADLYGYT
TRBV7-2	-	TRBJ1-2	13	ASSFATDSHYGYT
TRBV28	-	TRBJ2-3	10	ASREVSDTQY
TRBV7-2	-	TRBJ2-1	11	ASSLVSLYEQF
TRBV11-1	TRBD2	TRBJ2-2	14	ASSFVGDYYTGELF
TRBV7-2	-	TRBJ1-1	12	ASSLKEGVTEAF
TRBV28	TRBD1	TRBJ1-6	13	ASSVGTAVNSPLH
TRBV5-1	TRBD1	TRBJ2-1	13	ASSLVGGAYNEQF
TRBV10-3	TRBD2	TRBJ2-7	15	AISDIRKREVFYEQY
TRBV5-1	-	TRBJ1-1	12	ASSPPGAVGEAF
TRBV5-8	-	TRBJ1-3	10	ASSFHGNTIY
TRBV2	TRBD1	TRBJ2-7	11	ASGQGASYEQY
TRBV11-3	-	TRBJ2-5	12	ASSQTGGGETQY
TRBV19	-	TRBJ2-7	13	AMKDWKGIPYEQY
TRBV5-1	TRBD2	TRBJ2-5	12	ASSSGLAAETQY
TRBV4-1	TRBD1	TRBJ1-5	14	ASSQGVDRVSQPQH
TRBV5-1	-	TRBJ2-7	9	ASSLANEQY
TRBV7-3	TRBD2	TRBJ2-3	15	ASSLTVSGSITDTQY
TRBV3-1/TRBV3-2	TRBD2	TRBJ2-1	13	ASSQGVGGGNEQF
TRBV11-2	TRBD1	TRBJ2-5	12	ASSLRGPQETQY
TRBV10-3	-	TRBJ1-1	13	AISESAGWGTEAF
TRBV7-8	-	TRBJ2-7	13	ASSLLSVSGSEQY
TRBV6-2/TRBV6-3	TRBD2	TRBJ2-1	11	ASSPSQRGDKF